This T cell receptor (beta chain) was captured in a study of CD8 T cells in ankylosing spondylitis. Details on this clonotype: Its antigen is currently unknown.

TCRdb reanalysed the 5' RACE reads using MiXCR and keeps one entry per CDR3 protein. The data show a few hundred thousand distinct CDR3 sequences, more than 20% seen once. The ends lost 6 bases at V and 3 bases at J; junction bases unmatched: 5. The CDR3 covers 14 residues. Germline CDR1 is MDHEN and CDR2 is SYDVKM. Points from the study as a whole: There was a TCR beta motif, made of several highly homologous variants, that appeared characteristic of ankylosing spondylitis blood.

The sequenced material came from blood, either unsorted or a sorted T cell fraction (not recorded which). The source is a female donor with ankylosing spondylitis or in good health (not recorded which). The chain links TRBV28 to TRBJ2-3; 8 bases fit TRBD2. The CDR3 nucleotides read TGTGCCAGCAGGGCCGGGGGGGAGACAGATACGCAGTATTTT. This gives the protein CASRAGGETDTQYF.